A single sample is the source of the 2 T cell receptor beta chains below, sequenced in a study of OX40 agonist ivuxolimab in advanced cancers. Measured with immunoSEQ multiplex PCR; TCRdb has only the in-frame clones, and not every one. The sample lists some 83,000 clones; approximately 86% were seen once. Sequenced material: CD4+ or CD8+ T cells sorted from blood, taken in a trial of the OX40 agonist ivuxolimab. The receptors were gathered from an adult with an advanced solid tumor such as melanoma, head and neck, liver or kidney cancer.

The chain combines TRBV6-1 with TRBJ1-1; D is possibly TRBD1 (6 bases). The CDR3 loop spans 14 amino acids. Trimming removed 4 bases from V and 5 bases from J, with 14 bases in between. Germline V gene sequence: CDR1 MNHNS, CDR2 SASEGT. The CDR3 coding sequence is TGTGCCAGCAGTGCCGTACAGGGTGGAACTGAAGCTTTCTTT. Translated: CASSAVQGGTEAFF.

The chain employs TRBV30 and TRBJ2-1; 14 nucleotides match TRBD2. The germline V gene encodes CDR1 GTSNPN and CDR2 SVGIG (reference sequence). The J segment lost 3 bases and the V segment lost 3 bases, leaving 16 bases of the junction unmatched. CDR3 length: 20 residues. The CDR3 coding sequence is TGTGCCTGGAGCCTCTCACGACTAGCGGGAGGGGGCCGATACTACAATGAGCAGTTCTTC. Protein product: CAWSLSRLAGGGRYYNEQFF. Drawing the rest from reference TRBV30 and TRBJ2-1, the complete variable domain is SQTIHQWPATLVQPVGSPLSLECTVEGTSNPNLYWYRQAAGRGLQLLFYSVGIGQISSEVPQNLSASRPQDRQFILSSKKLLLSDSGFYLCAWSLSRLAGGGRYYNEQFFGPGTRLTVL.